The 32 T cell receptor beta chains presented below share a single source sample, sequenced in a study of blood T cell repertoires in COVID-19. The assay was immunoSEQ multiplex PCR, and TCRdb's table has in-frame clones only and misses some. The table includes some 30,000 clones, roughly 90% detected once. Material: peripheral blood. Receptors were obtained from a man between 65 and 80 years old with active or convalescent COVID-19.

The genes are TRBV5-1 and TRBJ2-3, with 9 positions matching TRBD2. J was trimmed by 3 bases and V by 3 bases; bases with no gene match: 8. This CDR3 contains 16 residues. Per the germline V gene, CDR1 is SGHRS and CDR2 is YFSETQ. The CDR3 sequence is CASSSGGRGLTDTQYF. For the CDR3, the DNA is TGCGCCAGCAGCTCTGGCGGGAGGGGGTTGACAGATACGCAGTATTTT.

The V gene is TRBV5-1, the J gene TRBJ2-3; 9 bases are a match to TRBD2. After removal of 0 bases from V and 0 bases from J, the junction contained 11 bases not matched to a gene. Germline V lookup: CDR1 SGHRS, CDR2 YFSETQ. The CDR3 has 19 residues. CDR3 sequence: CASSLGSGGRASSTDTQYF. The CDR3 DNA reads TGCGCCAGCAGCTTGGGATCCGGCGGGAGGGCCTCTAGCACAGATACGCAGTATTTT.

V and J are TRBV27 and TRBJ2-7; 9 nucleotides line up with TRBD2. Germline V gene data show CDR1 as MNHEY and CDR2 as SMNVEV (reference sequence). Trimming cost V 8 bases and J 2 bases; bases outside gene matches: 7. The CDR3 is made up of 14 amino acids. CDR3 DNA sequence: TGTGCCAGCGGAACTAGCGGGCGCCCCTACGAGCAGTACGTC. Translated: CASGTSGRPYEQYV.

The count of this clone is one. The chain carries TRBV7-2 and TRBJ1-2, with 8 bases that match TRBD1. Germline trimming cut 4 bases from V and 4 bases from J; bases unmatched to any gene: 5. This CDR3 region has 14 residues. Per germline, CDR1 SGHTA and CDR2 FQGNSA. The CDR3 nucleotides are TGTGCCAGCAGCTCCCGGGACAGGATCTATGGCTACACCTTC. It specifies CASSSRDRIYGYTF.

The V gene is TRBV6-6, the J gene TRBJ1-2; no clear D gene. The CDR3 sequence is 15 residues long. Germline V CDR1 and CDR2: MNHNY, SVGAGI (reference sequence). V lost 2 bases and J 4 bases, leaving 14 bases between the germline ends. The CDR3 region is CASSYDPSMAYGYTF. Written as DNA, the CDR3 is TGTGCCAGCAGTTACGATCCATCGATGGCCTATGGCTACACCTTC.

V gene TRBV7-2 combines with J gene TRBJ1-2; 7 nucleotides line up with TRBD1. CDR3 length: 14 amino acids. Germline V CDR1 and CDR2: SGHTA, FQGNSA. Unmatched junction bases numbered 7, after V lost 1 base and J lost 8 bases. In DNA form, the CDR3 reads TGTGCCAGCAGCTTAGACAGGGGCCCCCGAGGCTACACCTTC. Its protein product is CASSLDRGPRGYTF. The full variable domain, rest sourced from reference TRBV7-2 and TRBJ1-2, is GAGVSQSPSNKVTEKGKDVELRCDPISGHTALYWYRQSLGQGLEFLIYFQGNSAPDKSGLPSDRFSAERTGGSVSTLTIQRTQQEDSAVYLCASSLDRGPRGYTFGSGTRLTVV.

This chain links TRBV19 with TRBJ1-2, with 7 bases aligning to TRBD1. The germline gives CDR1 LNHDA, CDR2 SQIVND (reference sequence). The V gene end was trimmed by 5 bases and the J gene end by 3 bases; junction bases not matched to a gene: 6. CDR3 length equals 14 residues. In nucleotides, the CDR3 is TGTGCCAGTAGTGAGCAGGGGGATTACTATGGCTACACCTTC. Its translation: CASSEQGDYYGYTF.

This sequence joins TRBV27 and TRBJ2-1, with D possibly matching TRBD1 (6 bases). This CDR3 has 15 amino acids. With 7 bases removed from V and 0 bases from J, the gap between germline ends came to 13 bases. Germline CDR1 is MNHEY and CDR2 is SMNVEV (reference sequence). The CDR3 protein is CASTYRVGSYNEQFF. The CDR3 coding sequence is TGTGCCAGCACCTACAGGGTAGGCTCCTACAATGAGCAGTTCTTC.

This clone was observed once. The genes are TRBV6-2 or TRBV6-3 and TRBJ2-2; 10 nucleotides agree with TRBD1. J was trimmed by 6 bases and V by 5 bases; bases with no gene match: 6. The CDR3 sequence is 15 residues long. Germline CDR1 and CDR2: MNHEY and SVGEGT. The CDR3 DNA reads TGTGCCAGCAGTACCACCGACAGGGGGCCCGGGGAGCTGTTTTTT. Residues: CASSTTDRGPGELFF.

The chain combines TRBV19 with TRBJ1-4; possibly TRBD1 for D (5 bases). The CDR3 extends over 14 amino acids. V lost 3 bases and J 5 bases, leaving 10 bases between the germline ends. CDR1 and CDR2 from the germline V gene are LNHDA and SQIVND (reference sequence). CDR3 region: CASSIGAGNEKLFF. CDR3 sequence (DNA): TGTGCCAGTAGTATTGGAGCAGGGAATGAAAAACTGTTTTTT. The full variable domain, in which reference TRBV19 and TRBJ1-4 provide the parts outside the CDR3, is DGGITQSPKYLFRKEGQNVTLSCEQNLNHDAMYWYRQDPGQGLRLIYYSQIVNDFQKGDIAEGYSVSREKKESFPLTVTSAQKNPTAFYLCASSIGAGNEKLFFGSGTQLSVL.

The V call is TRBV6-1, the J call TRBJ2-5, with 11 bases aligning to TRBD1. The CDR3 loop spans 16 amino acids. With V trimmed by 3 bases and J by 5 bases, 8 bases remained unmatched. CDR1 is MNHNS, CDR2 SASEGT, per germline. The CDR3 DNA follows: TGTGCCAGCAGTGAGAGGACAGGGGGCGCGGGGGAGACCCAGTACTTC. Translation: CASSERTGGAGETQYF.

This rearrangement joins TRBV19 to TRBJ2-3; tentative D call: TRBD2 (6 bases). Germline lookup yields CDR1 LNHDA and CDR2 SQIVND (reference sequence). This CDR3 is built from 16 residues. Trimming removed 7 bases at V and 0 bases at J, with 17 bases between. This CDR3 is CASTAKRAPSTDTQYF. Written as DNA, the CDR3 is TGTGCCAGTACTGCGAAGCGGGCCCCAAGCACAGATACGCAGTATTTT.

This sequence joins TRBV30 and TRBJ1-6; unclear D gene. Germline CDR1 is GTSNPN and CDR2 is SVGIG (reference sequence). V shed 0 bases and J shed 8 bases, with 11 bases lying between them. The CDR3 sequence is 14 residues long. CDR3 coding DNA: TGTGCCTGGAGTGTTAACCACGGGGATTCACCCCTCCACTTT. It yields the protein CAWSVNHGDSPLHF.

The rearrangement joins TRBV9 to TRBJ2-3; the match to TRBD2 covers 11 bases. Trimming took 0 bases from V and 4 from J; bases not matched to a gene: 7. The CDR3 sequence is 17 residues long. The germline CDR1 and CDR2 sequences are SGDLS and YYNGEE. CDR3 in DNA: TGTGCCAGCAGCGTAGGTCCTAGCGGGGGGTTGGCAGATACGCAGTATTTT. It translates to CASSVGPSGGLADTQYF. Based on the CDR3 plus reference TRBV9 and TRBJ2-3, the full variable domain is DSGVTQTPKHLITATGQRVTLRCSPRSGDLSVYWYQQSLDQGLQFLIQYYNGEERAKGNILERFSAQQFPDLHSELNLSSLELGDSALYFCASSVGPSGGLADTQYFGPGTRLTVL.

The CDR3 reads CASSLVFAQGANGYTF. The DNA for the CDR3 is TGTGCCAGCAGCTTAGTATTCGCACAGGGGGCGAATGGCTACACCTTC. The V and J genes are TRBV7-2 and TRBJ1-2; 9 positions agree with TRBD1. Germline-derived CDR1 and CDR2 are SGHTA and FQGNSA. CDR3 length: 16 residues. The junction had 9 bases not matched to a gene; V was cut back by 1 base and J by 6 bases.

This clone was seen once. CDR3 bases: TGTGCCAGCGGCGGTGAAGCTTTCTTT. Translated, it gives CASGGEAFF. The chain has TRBV2 and TRBJ1-1, with D uncertain. The germline V and J ends were trimmed by 8 bases and 7 bases, with 5 bases remaining between them. Germline V lookup: CDR1 SNHLY, CDR2 FYNNEI. The CDR3 is made up of 9 amino acids.

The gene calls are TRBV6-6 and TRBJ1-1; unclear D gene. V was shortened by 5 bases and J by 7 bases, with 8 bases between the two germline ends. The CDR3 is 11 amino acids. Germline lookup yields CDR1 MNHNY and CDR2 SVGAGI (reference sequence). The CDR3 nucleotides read TGTGCCAGCAGTGGCCCAAGTGAAGCTTTCTTT. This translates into CASSGPSEAFF.

DNA of the CDR3: TGTGCCAGTACTGATCCGGGGGGCCCTCGAGAAAAACTGTTTTTT. It yields the protein CASTDPGGPREKLFF. The rearrangement links TRBV19 to TRBJ1-4; weak D call: TRBD1 (6 bases). Germline-derived CDR1 and CDR2 are LNHDA and SQIVND (reference sequence). The V and J ends lost 7 bases and 8 bases respectively, with 20 bases between them. This CDR3 has 15 amino acids.

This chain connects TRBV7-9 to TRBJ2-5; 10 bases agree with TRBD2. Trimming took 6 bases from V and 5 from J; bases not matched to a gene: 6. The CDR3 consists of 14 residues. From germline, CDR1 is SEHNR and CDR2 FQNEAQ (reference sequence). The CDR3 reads CASRSGLAKETQYF. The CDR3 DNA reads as TGTGCCAGCAGATCGGGACTAGCGAAGGAGACCCAGTACTTC.

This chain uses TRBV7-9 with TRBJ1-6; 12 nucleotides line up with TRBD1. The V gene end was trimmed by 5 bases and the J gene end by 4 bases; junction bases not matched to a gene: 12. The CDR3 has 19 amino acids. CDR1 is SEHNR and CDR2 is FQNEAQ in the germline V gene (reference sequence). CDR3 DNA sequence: TGTGCCAGCAGCCTCAAAGCTGGGACAGGGGGCCTGTATAATTCACCCCTCCACTTT. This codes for CASSLKAGTGGLYNSPLHF.

The CDR3 DNA follows: TGTGCCAGCCGGGGAGGGGGAAGCTCCTACAATGAGCAGTTCTTC. It translates to CASRGGGSSYNEQFF. The rearrangement links TRBV7-2 to TRBJ2-1, with a tentative D call TRBD2 (7 bases). Looked up from germline, CDR1 is SGHTA and CDR2 is FQGNSA. The CDR3 sequence is 15 residues long. Trimming stripped 8 bases from V and 0 bases from J, with 14 bases between. The full variable domain, in which reference TRBV7-2 and TRBJ2-1 provide the parts outside the CDR3, is GAGVSQSPSNKVTEKGKDVELRCDPISGHTALYWYRQSLGQGLEFLIYFQGNSAPDKSGLPSDRFSAERTGGSVSTLTIQRTQQEDSAVYLCASRGGGSSYNEQFFGPGTRLTVL.

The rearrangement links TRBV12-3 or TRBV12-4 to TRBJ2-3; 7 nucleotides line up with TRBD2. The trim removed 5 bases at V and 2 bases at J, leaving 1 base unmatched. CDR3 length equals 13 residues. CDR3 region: CASSSGDTDTQYF. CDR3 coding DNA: TGTGCCAGCAGTAGCGGGGACACAGATACGCAGTATTTT.

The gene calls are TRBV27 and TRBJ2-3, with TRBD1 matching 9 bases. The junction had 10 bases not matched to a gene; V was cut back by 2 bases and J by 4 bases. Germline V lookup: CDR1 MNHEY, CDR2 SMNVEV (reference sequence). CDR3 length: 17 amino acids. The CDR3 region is CASSLPPGTGRADTQYF. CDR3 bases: TGTGCCAGCAGTTTACCTCCGGGGACAGGGAGGGCAGATACGCAGTATTTT.

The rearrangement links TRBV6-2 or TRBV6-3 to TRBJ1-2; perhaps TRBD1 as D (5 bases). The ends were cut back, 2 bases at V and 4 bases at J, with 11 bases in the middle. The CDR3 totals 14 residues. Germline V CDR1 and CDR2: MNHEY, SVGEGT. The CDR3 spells CASSYRGSGYGYTF. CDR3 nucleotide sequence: TGTGCCAGCAGTTACAGGGGTTCAGGCTATGGCTACACCTTC.

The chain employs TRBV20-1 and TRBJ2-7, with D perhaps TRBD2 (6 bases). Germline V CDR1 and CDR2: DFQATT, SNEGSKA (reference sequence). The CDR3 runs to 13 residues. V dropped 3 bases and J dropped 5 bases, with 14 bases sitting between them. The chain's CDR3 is CSASLRQRDEQYF. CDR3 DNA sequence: TGCAGTGCTAGTCTTCGACAGCGGGACGAGCAGTACTTC.

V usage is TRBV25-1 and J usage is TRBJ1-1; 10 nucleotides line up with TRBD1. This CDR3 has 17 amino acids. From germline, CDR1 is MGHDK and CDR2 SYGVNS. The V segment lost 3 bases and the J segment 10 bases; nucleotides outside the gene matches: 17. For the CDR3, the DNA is TGTGCCAGCAGTGATCGGGAAGCCTACCGGGACAGGGGCAGAGCTTTCTTT. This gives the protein CASSDREAYRDRGRAFF.

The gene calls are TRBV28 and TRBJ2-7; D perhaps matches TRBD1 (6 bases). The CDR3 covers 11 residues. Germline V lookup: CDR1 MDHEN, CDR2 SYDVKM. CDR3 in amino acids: CASGPTGHEDV. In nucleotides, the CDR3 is TGTGCCAGCGGCCCCACGGGACATGAGGACGTC.

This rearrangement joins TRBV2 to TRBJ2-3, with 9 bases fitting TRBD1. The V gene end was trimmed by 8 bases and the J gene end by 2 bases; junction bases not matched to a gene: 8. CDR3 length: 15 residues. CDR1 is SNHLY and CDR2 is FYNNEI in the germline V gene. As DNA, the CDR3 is TGTGCCAGCCCCCGGGACAGGGACAACACAGATACGCAGTATTTT. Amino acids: CASPRDRDNTDTQYF.

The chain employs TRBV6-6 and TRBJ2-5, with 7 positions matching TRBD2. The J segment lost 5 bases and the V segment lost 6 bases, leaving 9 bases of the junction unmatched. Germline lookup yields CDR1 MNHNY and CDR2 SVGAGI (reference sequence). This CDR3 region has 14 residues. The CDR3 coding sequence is TGTGCCAGCAGGAGGGAGGGCCTCGGGGAGACCCAGTACTTC. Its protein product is CASRREGLGETQYF.

The CDR3 loop reads CASSGDSSNQPQHF. CDR3 DNA: TGTGCCAGCAGCGGAGACAGTAGCAATCAGCCCCAGCATTTT. The chain couples TRBV6-5 to TRBJ1-5; D is perhaps TRBD1 (5 bases). The CDR3 totals 14 residues. Trimming cost V 6 bases and J 0 bases, with 9 bases left between them. Germline V CDR1 and CDR2: MNHEY, SVGAGI.

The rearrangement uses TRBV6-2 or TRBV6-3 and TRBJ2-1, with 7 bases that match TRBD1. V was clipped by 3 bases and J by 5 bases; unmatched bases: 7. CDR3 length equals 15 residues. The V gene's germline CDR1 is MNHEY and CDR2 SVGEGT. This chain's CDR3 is CASSYNRGGDNEQFF. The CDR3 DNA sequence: TGTGCCAGCAGTTATAACAGGGGTGGGGACAATGAGCAGTTCTTC.

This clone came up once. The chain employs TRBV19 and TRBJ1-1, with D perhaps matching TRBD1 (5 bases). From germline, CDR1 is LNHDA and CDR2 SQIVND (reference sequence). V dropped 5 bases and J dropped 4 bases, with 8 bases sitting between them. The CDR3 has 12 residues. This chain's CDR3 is CASSERGTEAFF. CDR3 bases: TGTGCCAGTAGTGAAAGGGGCACTGAAGCTTTCTTT.